A single sample is the source of the 27 T cell receptor beta chains below, sequenced in a study of blood T cell repertoires in COVID-19. Only in-frame clones appear in the TCRdb table, and some are missing; sequencing was by immunoSEQ multiplex PCR. Found here are tens of thousands of clones, almost 85% of them singletons; the top ten hold 11%. The sequencing input was peripheral blood. These TCRs come from a man aged 45-65 years with acute or convalescent COVID-19.

The V call is TRBV24-1, the J call TRBJ2-1, with 9 bases matching TRBD1. This CDR3 is 16 amino acids long. Germline CDR1 reads KGHDR; CDR2 reads SFDVKD. V shed 4 bases and J 4 bases; nucleotides not matched to a gene: 7. The CDR3 bases are TGTGCCACCAGTGAAACCGGGACAGGGATTTACAATGAGCAGTTCTTC. This encodes CATSETGTGIYNEQFF.

This clone was detected once. The J gene is TRBJ2-7, the V gene TRBV6-6, with 7 bases matching TRBD1. V shed 5 bases and J 2 bases; nucleotides not matched to a gene: 9. The CDR3 has 15 amino acids. Per the germline V gene, CDR1 is MNHNY and CDR2 is SVGAGI (reference sequence). The CDR3 sequence: CASSITGVGTYEQYF. DNA of the CDR3: TGTGCCAGCAGTATTACAGGGGTCGGGACCTACGAGCAGTACTTC.

The chain's CDR3 is CASSPQGDGDQPQHF. In DNA form, the CDR3 reads TGTGCCAGCAGCCCTCAGGGCGACGGTGATCAGCCCCAGCATTTT. This rearrangement joins TRBV3-1 (or the pseudogene TRBV3-2) to TRBJ1-5; weak D call: TRBD1 (5 bases). The V and J ends lost 4 bases and 5 bases respectively, with 15 bases between them. CDR1 and CDR2 from the germline V gene are LGHDT and YNNKEL (reference sequence). The CDR3 loop spans 15 amino acids.

Here the CDR3 DNA reads TGTGCCAGCAGCTCCTCGCTAGCGGGAGAGCGTTTCCAGTACTTC. Its translation: CASSSSLAGERFQYF. The genes are TRBV9 and TRBJ2-7; TRBD2 matches 10 bases. The CDR3 consists of 15 residues. V was pared by 4 bases and J by 10 bases, with 14 bases of the junction left unmatched. The germline V gene encodes CDR1 SGDLS and CDR2 YYNGEE. The entire variable domain, with the rest obtained from reference TRBV9 and TRBJ2-7, is as follows: DSGVTQTPKHLITATGQRVTLRCSPRSGDLSVYWYQQSLDQGLQFLIQYYNGEERAKGNILERFSAQQFPDLHSELNLSSLELGDSALYFCASSSSLAGERFQYFGPGTRLTVT.

Written as DNA, the CDR3 is TGTGCCAGCAGGAACAGGGTTAGCAATCAGCCCCAGCATTTT. Protein: CASRNRVSNQPQHF. The rearrangement joins TRBV28 to TRBJ1-5; tentatively, D is TRBD1 (6 bases). Germline loops: CDR1 MDHEN, CDR2 SYDVKM. V was trimmed by 6 bases and J by 0 bases, leaving 9 bases between them. This CDR3 has 14 residues.

The chain is built from TRBV28 and TRBJ2-1; a weak D match, TRBD2 (7 bases). CDR1 is MDHEN, CDR2 SYDVKM, per germline. This CDR3 spans 17 amino acids. V was pared by 5 bases and J by 2 bases, with 19 bases between. In DNA, the CDR3 is TGTGCCAGCAGTGTTTTAGGGGGGGGTATCCCCTACAATGAGCAGTTCTTC. Translation gives CASSVLGGGIPYNEQFF.

This sequence joins TRBV4-1 and TRBJ2-6, with 7 bases fitting TRBD1. Germline-derived CDR1 and CDR2 are MGHRA and YSYEKL. The CDR3 runs to 19 residues. Trimming cost V 6 bases and J 4 bases; bases outside gene matches: 18. The CDR3 DNA follows: TGCGCCAGCAGTGAAGGGGGCCTCCTATTTGTGAGAGGGGCCAACGTCCTGACTTTC. Its translation: CASSEGGLLFVRGANVLTF.

The rearrangement uses TRBV7-2 and TRBJ2-5; TRBD2 aligns across 9 bases. The CDR3 runs to 17 residues. Trimming at V came to 5 bases and at J to 6 bases, leaving 16 bases not matched to a gene. The germline gives CDR1 SGHTA, CDR2 FQGNSA. The CDR3 nucleotides read TGTGCCAGCAGCGTATACTTAGCGGGAGATTTTTCTAAGACCCAGTACTTC. Amino acids: CASSVYLAGDFSKTQYF.

The chain has TRBV12-5 and TRBJ2-7, with D perhaps matching TRBD2 (6 bases). Trimming left V 6 bases short and J 7 bases short, with 13 bases between. Looked up from germline, CDR1 is LGHNT and CDR2 is FRNRAP. The CDR3 has 12 amino acids. The CDR3 sequence: CASGLLAGEQYF. CDR3 bases: TGTGCTAGTGGGTTGCTGGCGGGGGAGCAGTACTTC. Full variable domain (remainder filled in from reference TRBV12-5 and TRBJ2-7): DARVTQTPRHKVTEMGQEVTMRCQPILGHNTVFWYRQTMMQGLELLAYFRNRAPLDDSGMPKDRFSAEMPDATLATLKIQPSEPRDSAVYFCASGLLAGEQYFGPGTRLTVT.

The chain is built from TRBV18 and TRBJ1-1; 7 bases fit TRBD1. V shed 2 bases, J shed 0 bases, and the junction held 9 bases outside the gene matches. CDR3 size: 17 residues. Germline CDR1 KGHSH, CDR2 LQKENI. The CDR3 DNA reads TGTGCCAGCTCACCATACACGACAGGGCAGGTGAACACTGAAGCTTTCTTT. This translates into CASSPYTTGQVNTEAFF.

The J gene is TRBJ2-1, the V gene TRBV2, with 9 bases fitting TRBD2. CDR3 length: 17 residues. The V gene end was trimmed by 2 bases and the J gene end by 8 bases; junction bases not matched to a gene: 13. Germline assignment: CDR1 SNHLY and CDR2 FYNNEI. This chain's CDR3 is CASSELSSSGRVDEQFF. CDR3 DNA sequence: TGTGCCAGCAGTGAACTGAGCAGTAGCGGGAGAGTAGATGAGCAGTTCTTC.

This chain joins TRBV18 and TRBJ2-7, with TRBD1 as a possible D gene (5 bases). The CDR3 sequence is 13 residues long. Per germline, CDR1 KGHSH and CDR2 LQKENI. Trimming cost V 0 bases and J 2 bases, with 5 bases left between them. This chain's CDR3 is CASSPPGPYEQYF. DNA for the CDR3: TGTGCCAGCTCACCACCGGGGCCCTACGAGCAGTACTTC.

This chain links TRBV18 with TRBJ1-5; D uncertain. Per germline, CDR1 KGHSH and CDR2 LQKENI. There are 14 residues in the CDR3. V was trimmed by 3 bases and J by 0 bases, leaving 6 bases between them. The CDR3 is CASSPASSNQPQHF. The DNA for the CDR3 is TGTGCCAGCTCACCCGCTAGTAGCAATCAGCCCCAGCATTTT. The entire variable domain, with the rest obtained from reference TRBV18 and TRBJ1-5, is as follows: NAGVMQNPRHLVRRRGQEARLRCSPMKGHSHVYWYRQLPEEGLKFMVYLQKENIIDESGMPKERFSAEFPKEGPSILRIQQVVRGDSAAYFCASSPASSNQPQHFGDGTRLSIL.

The J gene is TRBJ1-2, the V gene TRBV27; D possibly corresponds to TRBD1 (6 bases). The CDR3 extends over 17 amino acids. Trimming left V 6 bases short and J 8 bases short, with 28 bases between. Looked up from germline, CDR1 is MNHEY and CDR2 is SMNVEV (reference sequence). DNA of the CDR3: TGTGCCAGCAGCCCAGGCCCTCCAGGGGTGAACGAGCGGGGCTACACCTTC. This encodes CASSPGPPGVNERGYTF.

This chain joins TRBV6-5 and TRBJ2-7; a possible D gene is TRBD2 (5 bases). CDR3 length equals 15 residues. Germline V gene data show CDR1 as MNHEY and CDR2 as SVGAGI. V was clipped by 0 bases and J by 2 bases, with 11 bases between them. The CDR3 spells CASSYSQEVTYEQYF. CDR3 bases: TGTGCCAGCAGTTACTCGCAGGAGGTTACCTACGAGCAGTACTTC.

This chain connects TRBV4-3 to TRBJ1-4; D not certain. This CDR3 contains 15 residues. Germline V gene data show CDR1 as LGHNA and CDR2 as YSLEER. V was cut by 6 bases and J by 5 bases, with 16 bases left in between. The CDR3 region is CASRPGYNSNEKLFF. The CDR3 DNA follows: TGCGCCAGCAGGCCGGGGTACAACTCGAATGAAAAACTGTTTTTT.

V usage is TRBV7-9 and J usage is TRBJ2-7; D possibly corresponds to TRBD2 (6 bases). The ends were cut back, 5 bases at V and 3 bases at J, with 20 bases in the middle. The CDR3 covers 16 residues. The germline V gene has CDR1 SEHNR and CDR2 FQNEAQ (reference sequence). CDR3 loop: CASSPRVGQTSYEQYF. The DNA for the CDR3 is TGTGCCAGCAGCCCGCGCGTGGGCCAGACTAGCTACGAGCAGTACTTC.

This clone has only a few counts. The CDR3 DNA sequence: TGTGCCTGGGGGGTCCGGGAGACCCAGTACTTC. Translating gives CAWGVRETQYF. J is TRBJ2-5 and V is TRBV30; D remains unclear. V lost 5 bases and J 5 bases, leaving 9 bases between the germline ends. CDR3 length: 11 amino acids. Germline CDR1 is GTSNPN and CDR2 is SVGIG (reference sequence). The full variable domain, its missing parts supplied by reference TRBV30 and TRBJ2-5, is SQTIHQWPATLVQPVGSPLSLECTVEGTSNPNLYWYRQAAGRGLQLLFYSVGIGQISSEVPQNLSASRPQDRQFILSSKKLLLSDSGFYLCAWGVRETQYFGPGTRLLVL.

This chain links TRBV5-1 with TRBJ2-2; D gene unclear. CDR1 is SGHRS, CDR2 YFSETQ, per germline. V lost 1 base, J lost 4 bases, and 11 bases lay in between. The CDR3 has 15 amino acids. The CDR3: CASSLRERTTGELFF. The CDR3 DNA sequence: TGCGCCAGCAGCTTGCGAGAGAGAACCACCGGGGAGCTGTTTTTT.

This clone was seen once. The chain has TRBV10-1 and TRBJ2-5, with 8 bases fitting TRBD2. The germline V gene has CDR1 WNHNN and CDR2 SYGVQD (reference sequence). The CDR3 contains 16 residues. The V and J ends lost 0 bases and 5 bases, in that order; junction bases with no gene match: 8. CDR3 bases: TGCGCCAGCAGTGAGTCTTCGGGGGGGGGCCGCGAGACCCAGTACTTC. Its protein is CASSESSGGGRETQYF.

The chain combines TRBV6-5 with TRBJ2-3; D is perhaps TRBD2 (6 bases). The V gene's germline CDR1 is MNHEY and CDR2 SVGAGI. Trimming left V 6 bases short and J 4 bases short, with 17 bases between. CDR3 length equals 15 residues. The CDR3 reads CASRPRAGGPDTQYF. The CDR3, as DNA: TGTGCCAGCAGGCCCCGGGCCGGGGGACCAGATACGCAGTATTTT.

This clone was recorded once. The J gene is TRBJ2-4, the V gene TRBV6-5, with D perhaps matching TRBD2 (6 bases). This CDR3 is 15 amino acids long. Germline V lookup: CDR1 MNHEY, CDR2 SVGAGI. V lost 6 bases and J 6 bases, leaving 18 bases between the germline ends. CDR3 nucleotide sequence: TGTGCCAGCAGCTTGGACCTAGAGCGGGCAAACATTCAGTACTTC. Its translation is CASSLDLERANIQYF.

The chain combines TRBV29-1 with TRBJ1-5; D is ambiguous. CDR3 length: 13 amino acids. The germline CDR1 and CDR2 sequences are SQVTM and ANQGSEA. V was shortened by 4 bases and J by 0 bases, with 7 bases between the two germline ends. The CDR3 region has the DNA TGCAGCGTTGGGGCAGATAGCAATCAGCCCCAGCATTTT. Translated: CSVGADSNQPQHF.

This chain connects TRBV7-9 to TRBJ1-2; D possibly corresponds to TRBD1 (6 bases). The CDR3 length is 13 residues. Trimming left V 6 bases short and J 5 bases short, with 13 bases between. CDR1 SEHNR and CDR2 FQNEAQ come from the germline V gene (reference sequence). CDR3 sequence: CASRQMTGYGYTF. The CDR3, as DNA: TGTGCCAGCAGACAGATGACAGGATATGGCTACACCTTC.

The chain has TRBV19 and TRBJ2-2; D gene uncertain. CDR3 size: 15 residues. The ends were cut back, 6 bases at V and 3 bases at J, with 14 bases in the middle. The V gene's germline CDR1 is LNHDA and CDR2 SQIVND (reference sequence). The CDR3 DNA reads TGTGCCAGTAGAAACGGGTTTCTTTACACCGGGGAGCTGTTTTTT. This encodes CASRNGFLYTGELFF.

The V call is TRBV4-3, the J call TRBJ2-3, with TRBD2 as a possible D gene (6 bases). The length of the CDR3 is 20 residues. The V gene's germline CDR1 is LGHNA and CDR2 YSLEER. The ends were cut back, 0 bases at V and 0 bases at J, with 22 bases in the middle. This CDR3 reads CASSQDNGGAETFSTDTQYF. In nucleotides, the CDR3 is TGCGCCAGCAGCCAAGATAACGGAGGGGCAGAAACTTTTAGCACAGATACGCAGTATTTT.

Comments on this clone: Germline and junction disagree at one end, which may indicate a read error. The gene calls are TRBV18 and TRBJ2-1, with TRBD1 matching over 8 bases. From germline, CDR1 is KGHSH and CDR2 LQKENI. The CDR3 contains 15 residues. CDR3 in amino acids: CASSTTGQVRAVSIF. The CDR3 DNA reads TGTGCCAGCTCAACCACGGGACAGGTTAGGGCGGTTTCGATCTTC.